This TCR beta chain was captured by sequencing in a study of blood T cells in healthy people across ages. V dropped 2 bases and J dropped 4 bases, with 9 bases sitting between them. The CDR3 totals 13 residues. Germline V lookup: CDR1 SGDLS, CDR2 YYNGEE. The authors ran a second PCR of about 6 to 11 cycles using a sample-barcoded 5' primer and a J-beta primer mix. TCRdb reanalysed the 5' RACE reads using MiXCR and keeps one entry per CDR3 protein. The data contain a few hundred thousand distinct CDR3 sequences, about 26% of them singletons. General study findings and limits: With age, beta diversity per million T cells declined roughly linearly, significantly by 30 to 40.

This clonotype was detected a few times. Its target is not known. The same sample was also used in a study of T cells of mothers and their children. As reported in that work: Related mother-child pairs showed slightly higher but non-significant overlap than unrelated pairs.

The receptor was isolated from a boy between 2 and 10 years old in good health. V is TRBV9 and J is TRBJ1-1; D unresolved. Source material: blood. The CDR3 region is CASSVVSSTEAFF. The DNA of the CDR3 is TGTGCCAGCAGCGTGGTGTCGAGCACTGAAGCTTTCTTT.